These T cell receptor beta chains were read from a single sample in a study of shared clonotypes between healthy human individuals. Profiled with immunoSEQ multiplex PCR; TCRdb holds only in-frame clones, not every one. The sample has 2 million to 2.5 million clones; 90% to 96% are singletons. Sequenced input: naive CD4+ T cells sorted from blood. These receptors were taken from a young man in good health. The CDR3 runs from the conserved cysteine through the conserved F or W.

v_call cdr3_aa
TRBV11-2 CASSFGGASGADTQYF
TRBV5-1 CASRTGTGTYEQYF
TRBV6-1 CALRWEGVVEQYF
TRBV11-2 CASSRDGESSYNSPLHF
TRBV2 CASMRRPSGPNTGELFF
TRBV10-3 CAIRGTTEAFF
TRBV5-1 CASSLGGSLAEKLFF
TRBV30 CAWSVNRGYEQYF
TRBV18 CASSSGQTGPQHF
TRBV10-3 CAIGEGAEGEQYF
TRBV27 CASSELGGRHQPQHF
TRBV20-1 CSGTDSYEQYF
TRBV7-3 CASSSSLQETQYF
TRBV28 CASRAGGLAGEQYF
TRBV30 CAWSARGYDTQYF
TRBV4-3 CASSRTGLDLTYEQYF
TRBV10-3 CAISEGTESNQPQHF
TRBV19 CASSPTGNTIYF
TRBV4-3 CASSQTGSPTDTQYF
TRBV2 CASSVGTGATDTQYF
TRBV11-2 CASSLLPGQTEAFF
TRBV5-1 CASSLAEGGVNEKLFF
TRBV20-1 CSASREEQFF
TRBV10-1 CASSSGGAREQYF
TRBV7-7 CASSLGLAGGPGNTGELFF
TRBV5-1 CASSLNRDFQETQYF
TRBV9 CASSVGQGNEQYF
TRBV7-2 CASSFQAFEGGTQYF
TRBV5-1 CASSLSGTWETQYF
TRBV5-1 CASSLQPGGGYTF
TRBV7-9 CASSLMLGVGYTF
TRBV11-3 CASSPSGSSAGELFF
TRBV27 CASSPRALALNIQYF
TRBV4-3 CASSQVGTGGEKLFF
TRBV7-3 CASGLAGGHQETQYF
TRBV6-1 CASSEKGELFF
TRBV2 CASRGESSGNTIYF
TRBV2 CATKKEAGPTDTQYF
TRBV6-5 CASSGSYGRYEQYF
TRBV5-8 CASSFDRGRDTQYF
TRBV27 CARERRTQETQYF
TRBV10-3 CATLSVTRDTQYF
TRBV7-2 CASSLQYEAFF
TRBV6-5 CASRAGLLYGYTF
TRBV7-2 CASSLEGLGYNEQFF
TRBV10-3 CAISESLFTANTEAFF
TRBV5-4 CASSLGARRPGDNYGYTF
TRBV6-5 CASSYTRLAGAYEQYF